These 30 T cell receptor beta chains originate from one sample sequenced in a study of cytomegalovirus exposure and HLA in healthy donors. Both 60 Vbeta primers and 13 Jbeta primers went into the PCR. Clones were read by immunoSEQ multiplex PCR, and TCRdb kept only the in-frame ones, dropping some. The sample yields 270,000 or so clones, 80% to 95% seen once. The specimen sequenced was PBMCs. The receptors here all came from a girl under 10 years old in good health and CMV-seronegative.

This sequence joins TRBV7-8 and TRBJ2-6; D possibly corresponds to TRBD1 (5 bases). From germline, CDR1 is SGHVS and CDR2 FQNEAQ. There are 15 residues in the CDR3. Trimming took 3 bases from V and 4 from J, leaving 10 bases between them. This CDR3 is CASSFGARGANVLTF. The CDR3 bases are TGTGCCAGCAGCTTTGGGGCCAGAGGGGCCAACGTCCTGACTTTC.

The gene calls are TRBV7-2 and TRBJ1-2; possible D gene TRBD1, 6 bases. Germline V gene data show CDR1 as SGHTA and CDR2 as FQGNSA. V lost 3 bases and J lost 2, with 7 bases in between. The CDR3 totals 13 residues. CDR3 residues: CASSFGTNYGYTF. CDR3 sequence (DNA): TGTGCCAGCAGCTTCGGGACAAACTATGGCTACACCTTC.

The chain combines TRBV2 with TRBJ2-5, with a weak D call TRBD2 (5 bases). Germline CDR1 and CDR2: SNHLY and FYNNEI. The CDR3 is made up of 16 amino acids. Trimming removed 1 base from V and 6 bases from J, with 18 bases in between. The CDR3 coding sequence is TGTGCCAGCAGTGAAGGGGTCCTACTGGAGGTGAAGACCCAGTACTTC. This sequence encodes CASSEGVLLEVKTQYF.

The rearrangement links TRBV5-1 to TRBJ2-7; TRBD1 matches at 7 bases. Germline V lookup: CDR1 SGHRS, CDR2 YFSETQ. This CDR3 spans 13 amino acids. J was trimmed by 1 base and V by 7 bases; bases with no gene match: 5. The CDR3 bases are TGCGCCAGCGGTCGGGACAGATCCTACGAGCAGTACTTC. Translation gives CASGRDRSYEQYF.

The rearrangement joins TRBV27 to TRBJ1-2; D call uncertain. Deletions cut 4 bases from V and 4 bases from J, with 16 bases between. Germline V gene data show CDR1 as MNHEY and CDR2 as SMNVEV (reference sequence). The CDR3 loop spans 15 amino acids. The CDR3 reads CASSSVAFGVYGYTF. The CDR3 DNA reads TGTGCCAGCAGTTCTGTAGCGTTCGGGGTCTATGGCTACACCTTC.

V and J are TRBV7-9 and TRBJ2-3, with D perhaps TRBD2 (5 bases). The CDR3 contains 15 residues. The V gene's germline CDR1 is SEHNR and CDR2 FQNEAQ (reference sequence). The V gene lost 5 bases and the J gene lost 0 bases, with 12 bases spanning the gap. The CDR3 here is CASSPEGSSTDTQYF. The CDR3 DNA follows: TGTGCCAGCAGCCCCGAGGGATCAAGCACAGATACGCAGTATTTT.

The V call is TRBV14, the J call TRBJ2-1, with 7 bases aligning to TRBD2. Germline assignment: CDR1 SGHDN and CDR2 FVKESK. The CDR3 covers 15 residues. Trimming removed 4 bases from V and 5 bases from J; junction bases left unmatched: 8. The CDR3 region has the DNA TGTGCCAGCAGCCCAAGCGGGACCCAGAACAATGAGCAGTTCTTC. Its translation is CASSPSGTQNNEQFF.

The DNA of the CDR3 is TGTGCCAGCAGGAAAGGGACTAGCGGGGGAGAGTACTTC. Encoded protein: CASRKGTSGGEYF. The chain is built from TRBV28 and TRBJ2-5; 14 nucleotides align to TRBD2. Germline V gives CDR1 MDHEN, CDR2 SYDVKM. This CDR3 is built from 13 residues. J was trimmed by 12 bases and V by 6 bases; bases with no gene match: 6. The whole variable domain, filled in from reference TRBV28 and TRBJ2-5, reads DVKVTQSSRYLVKRTGEKVFLECVQDMDHENMFWYRQDPGLGLRLIYFSYDVKMKEKGDIPEGYSVSREKKERFSLILESASTNQTSMYLCASRKGTSGGEYFGPGTRLLVL.

CDR3 residues: CASSAGGPTDTQYF. The CDR3 nucleotides are TGTGCCAGCAGTGCGGGGGGTCCCACAGATACGCAGTATTTT. The chain employs TRBV6-4 and TRBJ2-3; 7 bases fit TRBD2. Germline V CDR1 and CDR2: MRHNA, SNTAGT. The length of the CDR3 is 14 residues. Germline trimming cut 4 bases from V and 2 bases from J; bases unmatched to any gene: 3.

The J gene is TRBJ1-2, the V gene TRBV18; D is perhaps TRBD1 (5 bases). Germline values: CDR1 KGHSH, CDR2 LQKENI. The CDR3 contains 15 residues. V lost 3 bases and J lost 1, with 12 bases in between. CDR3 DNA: TGTGCCAGCTCACCGCGGGACGGGCTTAACTATGGCTACACCTTC. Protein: CASSPRDGLNYGYTF.

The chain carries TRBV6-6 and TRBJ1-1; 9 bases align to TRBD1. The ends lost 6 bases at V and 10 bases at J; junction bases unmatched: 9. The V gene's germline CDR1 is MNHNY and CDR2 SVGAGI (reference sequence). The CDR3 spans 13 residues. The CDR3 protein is CASSQQGAAVAFF. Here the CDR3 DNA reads TGTGCCAGCAGCCAACAGGGGGCTGCGGTAGCTTTCTTT.

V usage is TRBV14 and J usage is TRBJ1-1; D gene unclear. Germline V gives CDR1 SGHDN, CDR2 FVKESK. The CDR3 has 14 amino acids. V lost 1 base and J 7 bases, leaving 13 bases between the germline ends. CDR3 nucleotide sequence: TGTGCCAGCAGCCAAGCGCCGGGGTACATTGAAGCTTTCTTT. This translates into CASSQAPGYIEAFF.

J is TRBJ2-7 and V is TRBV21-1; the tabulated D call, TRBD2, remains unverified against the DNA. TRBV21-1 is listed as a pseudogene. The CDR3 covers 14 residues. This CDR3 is CASSKGYGLNEQYF. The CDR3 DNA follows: TGTGCCAGCAGCAAAGGATACGGGTTGAACGAGCAGTACTTC.

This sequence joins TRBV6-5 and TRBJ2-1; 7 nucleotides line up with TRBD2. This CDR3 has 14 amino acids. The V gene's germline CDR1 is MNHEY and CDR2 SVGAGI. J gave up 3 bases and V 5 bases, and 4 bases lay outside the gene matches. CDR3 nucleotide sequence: TGTGCCAGCAGTCCCCGGACTAGCTACAATGAGCAGTTCTTC. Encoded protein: CASSPRTSYNEQFF.

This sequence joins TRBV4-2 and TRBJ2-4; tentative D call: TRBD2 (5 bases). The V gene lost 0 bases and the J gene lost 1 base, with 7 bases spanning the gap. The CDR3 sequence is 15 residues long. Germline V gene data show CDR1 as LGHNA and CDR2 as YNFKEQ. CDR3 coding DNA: TGTGCCAGCAGCCAAGAGTTAGCGGCCAAAAACATTCAGTACTTC. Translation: CASSQELAAKNIQYF.

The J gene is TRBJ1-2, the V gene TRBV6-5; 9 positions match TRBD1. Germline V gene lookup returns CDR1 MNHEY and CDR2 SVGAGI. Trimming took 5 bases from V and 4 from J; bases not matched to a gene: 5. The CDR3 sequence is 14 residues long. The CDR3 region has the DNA TGTGCCAGCAGTCGGGACAGGGTAGCCTATGGCTACACCTTC. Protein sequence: CASSRDRVAYGYTF.

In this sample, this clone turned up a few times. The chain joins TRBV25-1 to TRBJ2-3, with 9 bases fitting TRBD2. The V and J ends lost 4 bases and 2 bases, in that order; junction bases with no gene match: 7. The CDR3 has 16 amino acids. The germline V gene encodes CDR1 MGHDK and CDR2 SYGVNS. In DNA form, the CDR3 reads TGTGCCAGCAGTGCCTCCCCGGGACTAGCCACAGATACGCAGTATTTT. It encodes CASSASPGLATDTQYF.

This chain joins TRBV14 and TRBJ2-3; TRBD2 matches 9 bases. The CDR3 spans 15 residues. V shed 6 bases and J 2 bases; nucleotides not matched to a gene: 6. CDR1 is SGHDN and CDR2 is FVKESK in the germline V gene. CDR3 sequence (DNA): TGTGCCAGCAGTCCCGGGACTAGCTCCACAGATACGCAGTATTTT. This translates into CASSPGTSSTDTQYF.

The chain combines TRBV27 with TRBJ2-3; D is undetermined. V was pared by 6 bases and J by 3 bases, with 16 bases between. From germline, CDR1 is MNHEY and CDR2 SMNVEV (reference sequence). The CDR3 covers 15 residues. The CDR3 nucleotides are TGTGCCAGCAGCCAATACCCCCGAGAGACAGATACGCAGTATTTT. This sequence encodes CASSQYPRETDTQYF.

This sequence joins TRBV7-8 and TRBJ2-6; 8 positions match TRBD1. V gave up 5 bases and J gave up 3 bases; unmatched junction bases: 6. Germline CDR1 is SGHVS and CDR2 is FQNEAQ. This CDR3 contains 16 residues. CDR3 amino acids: CASSPRTGFGANVLTF. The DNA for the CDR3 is TGTGCCAGCAGCCCGCGGACAGGGTTTGGGGCCAACGTCCTGACTTTC.

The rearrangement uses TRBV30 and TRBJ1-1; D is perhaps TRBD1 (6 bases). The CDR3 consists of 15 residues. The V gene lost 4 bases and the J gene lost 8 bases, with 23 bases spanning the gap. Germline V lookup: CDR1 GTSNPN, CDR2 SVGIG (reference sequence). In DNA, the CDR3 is TGTGCCTGGAAACCCGATAGGGGGACCGATAAAGAAGCTTTCTTT. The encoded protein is CAWKPDRGTDKEAFF.

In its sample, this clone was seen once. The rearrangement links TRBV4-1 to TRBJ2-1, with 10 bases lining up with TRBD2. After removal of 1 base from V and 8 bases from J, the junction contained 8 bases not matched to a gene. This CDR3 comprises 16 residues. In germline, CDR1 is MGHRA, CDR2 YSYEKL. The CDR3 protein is CASSQVGTSEFHEQFF. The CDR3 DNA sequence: TGCGCCAGCAGCCAAGTTGGGACTAGCGAGTTCCATGAGCAGTTCTTC.

The CDR3 nucleotides are TGTGCCAGAGGGAGAGATACGCAGTATTTT. This sequence encodes CARGRDTQYF. This rearrangement joins TRBV2 to TRBJ2-3; TRBD2 is a possible D gene (5 bases). The CDR3 is 10 amino acids. Germline V gene sequence: CDR1 SNHLY, CDR2 FYNNEI. V was shortened by 9 bases and J by 5 bases, with 6 bases between the two germline ends.

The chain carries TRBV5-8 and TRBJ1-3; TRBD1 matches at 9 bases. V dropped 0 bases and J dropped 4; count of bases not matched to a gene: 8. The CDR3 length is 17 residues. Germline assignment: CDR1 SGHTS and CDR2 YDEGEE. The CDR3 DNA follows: TGTGCCAGCAGCTTGGCCGCGGGACAGGGCCCCGGAAACACCATATATTTT. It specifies CASSLAAGQGPGNTIYF.

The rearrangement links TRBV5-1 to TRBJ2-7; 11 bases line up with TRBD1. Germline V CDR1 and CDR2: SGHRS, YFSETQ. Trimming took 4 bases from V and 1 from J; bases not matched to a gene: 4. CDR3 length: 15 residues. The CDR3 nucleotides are TGCGCCAGCAGCCGCGGACAGGGGGCTTCCTACGAGCAGTACTTC. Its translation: CASSRGQGASYEQYF.

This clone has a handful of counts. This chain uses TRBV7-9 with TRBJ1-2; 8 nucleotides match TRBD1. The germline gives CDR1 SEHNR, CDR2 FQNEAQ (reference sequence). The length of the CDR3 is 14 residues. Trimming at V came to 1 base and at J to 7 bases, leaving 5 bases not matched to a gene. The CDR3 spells CASSLVHRGSGYTF. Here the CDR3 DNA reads TGTGCCAGCAGCTTAGTACACAGGGGGTCTGGCTACACCTTC.

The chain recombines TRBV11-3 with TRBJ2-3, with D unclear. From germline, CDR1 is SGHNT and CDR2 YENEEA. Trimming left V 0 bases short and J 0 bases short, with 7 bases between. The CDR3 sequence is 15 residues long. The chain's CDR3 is CASSLDGASTDTQYF. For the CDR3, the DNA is TGTGCCAGCAGCTTAGACGGTGCTAGCACAGATACGCAGTATTTT.

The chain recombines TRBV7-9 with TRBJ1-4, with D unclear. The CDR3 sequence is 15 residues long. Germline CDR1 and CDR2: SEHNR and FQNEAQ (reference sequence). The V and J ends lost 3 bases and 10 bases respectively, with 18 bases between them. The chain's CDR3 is CASSFGSTNDGKLFF. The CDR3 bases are TGTGCCAGCAGCTTTGGTTCAACAAATGATGGAAAACTGTTTTTT.

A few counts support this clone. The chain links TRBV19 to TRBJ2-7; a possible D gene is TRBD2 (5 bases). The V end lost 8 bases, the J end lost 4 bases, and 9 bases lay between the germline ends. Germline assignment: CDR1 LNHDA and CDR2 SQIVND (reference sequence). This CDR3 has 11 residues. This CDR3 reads CASGRRYEQYF. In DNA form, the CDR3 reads TGTGCCAGTGGGAGAAGATACGAGCAGTACTTC.

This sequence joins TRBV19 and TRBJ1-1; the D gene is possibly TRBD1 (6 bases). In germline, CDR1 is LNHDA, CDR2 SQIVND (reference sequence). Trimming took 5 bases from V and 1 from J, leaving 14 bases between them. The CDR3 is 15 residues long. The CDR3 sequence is CASSLRGRGNTEAFF. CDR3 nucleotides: TGTGCCAGTAGTCTCAGAGGCAGGGGGAACACTGAAGCTTTCTTT.